A single sample is the source of the 8 T cell receptor beta chains below, sequenced in a study of OX40 agonist ivuxolimab in advanced cancers. Profiled with immunoSEQ multiplex PCR; TCRdb holds only in-frame clones, not every one. The sample lists approximately 80,000 clones; under 95% were seen once. Sequencing used CD4+ or CD8+ T cells sorted from blood, obtained in a trial of the OX40 agonist ivuxolimab. The receptors shown here come from an adult with an advanced solid tumor such as melanoma, head and neck, liver or kidney cancer.

This clone was counted once. The genes are TRBV19 and TRBJ1-3; D is ambiguous. Trimming took 3 bases from V and 0 from J, leaving 9 bases between them. The CDR3 contains 15 residues. Per germline, CDR1 LNHDA and CDR2 SQIVND (reference sequence). The chain's CDR3 is CASSIFHGSGNTIYF. Written as DNA, the CDR3 is TGTGCCAGTAGTATTTTTCACGGCTCTGGAAACACCATATATTTT.

This chain joins TRBV19 and TRBJ1-4; unclear D gene. The V end was cut by 3 bases, the J end by 5 bases, with 10 bases between. Germline loops: CDR1 LNHDA, CDR2 SQIVND (reference sequence). The CDR3 is 14 amino acids. The CDR3 sequence: CASSIASGNEKLFF. In DNA, the CDR3 is TGTGCCAGTAGTATTGCGAGCGGAAATGAAAAACTGTTTTTT.

V gene TRBV11-2 combines with J gene TRBJ1-2, with D hard to call. V was trimmed by 2 bases and J by 1 base, leaving 5 bases between them. The CDR3 is 13 residues long. Germline CDR1 reads SGHAT; CDR2 reads FQNNGV. The CDR3 reads CASSLILNYGYTF. The CDR3 region has the DNA TGTGCCAGCAGCTTAATCCTTAACTATGGCTACACCTTC.

This chain uses TRBV4-2 with TRBJ2-1; 9 nucleotides align to TRBD2. V was clipped by 1 base and J by 5 bases; unmatched bases: 3. The germline CDR1 and CDR2 sequences are LGHNA and YNFKEQ. The CDR3 runs to 15 residues. This CDR3 is CASSQVASGNNEQFF. CDR3 in DNA: TGTGCCAGCAGCCAAGTAGCTAGCGGGAACAATGAGCAGTTCTTC.

The chain uses TRBV28 and TRBJ2-5; 7 bases line up with TRBD1. CDR1 and CDR2 from the germline V gene are MDHEN and SYDVKM. The V and J ends lost 4 bases and 2 bases, in that order; junction bases with no gene match: 13. The length of the CDR3 is 17 residues. CDR3 DNA: TGTGCCAGCAGTTACTCTCAAATGACAGGGACACAAGAGACCCAGTACTTC. It yields the protein CASSYSQMTGTQETQYF.

This chain uses TRBV27 with TRBJ2-3, with TRBD2 matching 8 bases. Germline-derived CDR1 and CDR2 are MNHEY and SMNVEV (reference sequence). The CDR3 has 15 amino acids. J gave up 2 bases and V 5 bases, and 6 bases lay outside the gene matches. The CDR3 bases are TGTGCCAGCAGTCCGACTAGCGTGAACACAGATACGCAGTATTTT. Translated: CASSPTSVNTDTQYF.

The V call is TRBV27, the J call TRBJ2-1, with 11 bases identical to TRBD1. The germline gives CDR1 MNHEY, CDR2 SMNVEV (reference sequence). Trimming cost V 1 base and J 5 bases; bases outside gene matches: 4. CDR3 size: 16 residues. The CDR3 DNA reads TGTGCCAGCAGTTTATATAGGACAGGGGGCAACAATGAGCAGTTCTTC. Protein: CASSLYRTGGNNEQFF.

The CDR3 region has the DNA TGTGCCTGGAGTGTGGGGGTTGCTCAGCCCCAGCATTTT. Amino acid sequence: CAWSVGVAQPQHF. The rearrangement uses TRBV30 and TRBJ1-5, with D possibly being TRBD1 (5 bases). V was shortened by 0 bases and J by 6 bases, with 9 bases between the two germline ends. The CDR3 covers 13 residues. Germline CDR1 GTSNPN, CDR2 SVGIG (reference sequence). The whole variable domain, remainder taken from reference TRBV30 and TRBJ1-5, is SQTIHQWPATLVQPVGSPLSLECTVEGTSNPNLYWYRQAAGRGLQLLFYSVGIGQISSEVPQNLSASRPQDRQFILSSKKLLLSDSGFYLCAWSVGVAQPQHFGDGTRLSIL.